This passage covers 30 T cell receptor beta chains from one sample sequenced in a study of blood T cell repertoires in COVID-19. Only in-frame clones appear in the TCRdb table, and some are missing; sequencing was by immunoSEQ multiplex PCR. The sample gives a few hundred thousand clones, approximately 84% of which show up once; roughly 4.2% is in the top ten. The sample was peripheral blood. Every receptor here comes from a man aged 50-60 years with acute or convalescent COVID-19.

The genes are TRBV18 and TRBJ2-2, with D perhaps TRBD1 (5 bases). The germline CDR1 and CDR2 sequences are KGHSH and LQKENI. The V and J ends lost 8 bases and 3 bases respectively, with 16 bases between them. CDR3 length: 15 residues. As DNA, the CDR3 is TGTGCCAGCCGAATGGACCTGGGGCACACCGGGGAGCTGTTTTTT. Protein sequence: CASRMDLGHTGELFF. The complete variable domain, with remaining parts taken from reference TRBV18 and TRBJ2-2, reads NAGVMQNPRHLVRRRGQEARLRCSPMKGHSHVYWYRQLPEEGLKFMVYLQKENIIDESGMPKERFSAEFPKEGPSILRIQQVVRGDSAAYFCASRMDLGHTGELFFGEGSRLTVL.

The J gene is TRBJ1-3, the V gene TRBV19; 7 bases map to TRBD1. After removal of 5 bases from V and 2 bases from J, the junction contained 9 bases not matched to a gene. Germline CDR1 and CDR2: LNHDA and SQIVND (reference sequence). There are 16 residues in the CDR3. The CDR3 nucleotides are TGTGCCAGTAGTTATGGGGGACAGACCACTGGAAACACCATATATTTT. Translating gives CASSYGGQTTGNTIYF.

The V gene is TRBV9, the J gene TRBJ2-2, with 9 bases aligning to TRBD2. Germline loops: CDR1 SGDLS, CDR2 YYNGEE. This CDR3 is 15 amino acids long. Trimming cost V 3 bases and J 6 bases; bases outside gene matches: 6. In DNA form, the CDR3 reads TGTGCCAGCAGCGACCAGCGGGGGGTACCCGGGGAGCTGTTTTTT. Protein sequence: CASSDQRGVPGELFF.

The J gene is TRBJ1-1, the V gene TRBV29-1; D may be TRBD1 (6 bases). The CDR3 spans 13 residues. V shed 6 bases and J shed 4 bases, with 15 bases lying between them. The germline V gene encodes CDR1 SQVTM and CDR2 ANQGSEA. The DNA for the CDR3 is TGCAGCGTGGCAGGGGAGCCGGGCACTGAAGCTTTCTTT. Translating gives CSVAGEPGTEAFF. Full variable domain (outside the CDR3, taken from reference TRBV29-1 and TRBJ1-1): SAVISQKPSRDICQRGTSLTIQCQVDSQVTMMFWYRQQPGQSLTLIATANQGSEATYESGFVIDKFPISRPNLTFSTLTVSNMSPEDSSIYLCSVAGEPGTEAFFGQGTRLTVV.

The chain joins TRBV2 to TRBJ1-2, with D possibly TRBD1 on 5 matching bases. V gave up 6 bases and J gave up 1 base, with 12 bases separating them. The CDR3 is 14 amino acids. Per the germline V gene, CDR1 is SNHLY and CDR2 is FYNNEI. CDR3 coding DNA: TGTGCCAGCAGGAGGACAACTATTAACTATGGCTACACCTTC. Its translation is CASRRTTINYGYTF.

The J gene is TRBJ2-3, the V gene TRBV21-1; the table's D gene call, TRBD2, was not cross checked with the DNA. TRBV21-1 is labeled a pseudogene. The length of the CDR3 is 18 residues. CDR3 DNA: TGTGCCAGCAGCAAAGTGGAACTTAGCGGGGGGGCGGCAGATACGCAGTATTTT. It encodes CASSKVELSGGAADTQYF.

This rearrangement joins TRBV3-1 (or the pseudogene TRBV3-2) to TRBJ1-6; 7 bases map to TRBD1. Germline assignment: CDR1 LGHDT and CDR2 YNNKEL (reference sequence). Trimming at V came to 4 bases and at J to 10 bases, leaving 7 bases not matched to a gene. The CDR3 runs to 14 residues. The chain's CDR3 is CASSPDRDNSPLHF. The CDR3 DNA sequence: TGTGCCAGCAGCCCAGACAGGGACAACTCACCCCTCCACTTT.

J is TRBJ1-3 and V is TRBV19; the D is unclear. Trimming left V 3 bases short and J 0 bases short, with 12 bases between. CDR3 length equals 16 residues. Germline CDR1 LNHDA, CDR2 SQIVND (reference sequence). The chain's CDR3 is CASSIFARVSGNTIYF. In nucleotides, the CDR3 is TGTGCCAGTAGTATTTTCGCCCGGGTCTCTGGAAACACCATATATTTT.

This sequence joins TRBV11-2 and TRBJ1-6; unclear D gene. V lost 0 bases and J lost 7, with 7 bases in between. The CDR3 has 14 amino acids. The germline V gene has CDR1 SGHAT and CDR2 FQNNGV. CDR3 loop: CASSLDVLNSPLHF. CDR3 sequence (DNA): TGTGCCAGCAGCTTAGATGTTTTAAATTCACCCCTCCACTTT.

The V gene is TRBV4-1, the J gene TRBJ1-2; D may be TRBD1 (5 bases). The CDR3 consists of 13 residues. Germline V CDR1 and CDR2: MGHRA, YSYEKL. The V end lost 0 bases, the J end lost 5 bases, and 7 bases lay between the germline ends. The CDR3: CASSQERGYGYTF. In DNA, the CDR3 is TGCGCCAGCAGCCAAGAGCGGGGGTATGGCTACACCTTC.

This chain uses TRBV7-3 with TRBJ1-1; D is uncertain. V was pared by 5 bases and J by 1 base, with 11 bases between. There are 14 residues in the CDR3. CDR1 SGHTA and CDR2 FQGTGA come from the germline V gene. The CDR3 region is CASSVGSTNTEAFF. The CDR3 bases are TGTGCCAGCAGCGTCGGGAGTACGAACACTGAAGCTTTCTTT.

The chain has TRBV30 and TRBJ1-3; D unclear. The length of the CDR3 is 14 residues. Trimming took off 8 bases at V and 0 bases at J, with 14 bases between the two ends. CDR1 GTSNPN and CDR2 SVGIG come from the germline V gene (reference sequence). CDR3 nucleotides: TGTGCCACGACGGGAGAAAGCTCTGGAAACACCATATATTTT. Its protein product is CATTGESSGNTIYF.

The V gene is TRBV6-4, the J gene TRBJ2-3; D is perhaps TRBD2 (6 bases). The V end lost 5 bases, the J end lost 1 base, and 10 bases lay between the germline ends. The CDR3 totals 14 residues. Germline-derived CDR1 and CDR2 are MRHNA and SNTAGT. The CDR3, as DNA: TGTGCCAGCAGTTTCTCGGGGGGCACAGATACGCAGTATTTT. As protein: CASSFSGGTDTQYF.

DNA of the CDR3: TGTGCCTGGGGGGACAGTAATCAGCCCCAGCATTTT. It encodes CAWGDSNQPQHF. The chain carries TRBV30 and TRBJ1-5; the match to TRBD1 covers 7 bases. The V segment lost 5 bases and the J segment 4 bases; nucleotides outside the gene matches: 2. Germline loops: CDR1 GTSNPN, CDR2 SVGIG (reference sequence). CDR3 length: 12 amino acids.

The V and J genes are TRBV5-4 and TRBJ2-5; D is uncertain. The V and J ends lost 3 bases and 2 bases respectively, with 8 bases between them. In germline, CDR1 is SGHNT, CDR2 YYREEE (reference sequence). The length of the CDR3 is 13 residues. The CDR3 DNA sequence: TGTGCCAGCAGCTCGGAGCAGCAAGAGACCCAGTACTTC. It encodes CASSSEQQETQYF.

The chain is built from TRBV19 and TRBJ1-5; tentative D call: TRBD1 (5 bases). This CDR3 comprises 14 residues. Trimming cost V 7 bases and J 7 bases, with 17 bases left between them. Germline V gene data show CDR1 as LNHDA and CDR2 as SQIVND (reference sequence). This CDR3 reads CASKVWRGGQPQHF. The CDR3 DNA follows: TGTGCCAGTAAGGTTTGGAGGGGCGGACAGCCCCAGCATTTT.

This chain links TRBV5-4 with TRBJ1-1, with TRBD1 as a possible D gene (6 bases). V was shortened by 4 bases and J by 2 bases, with 12 bases between the two germline ends. The CDR3 runs to 14 residues. Germline V gene lookup returns CDR1 SGHNT and CDR2 YYREEE (reference sequence). CDR3 bases: TGTGCCAGCAGCCCGACAGGTGGAAACACTGAAGCTTTCTTT. This encodes CASSPTGGNTEAFF.

V usage is TRBV5-1 and J usage is TRBJ2-1; a weak D match, TRBD2 (6 bases). There are 16 residues in the CDR3. Deletions cut 2 bases from V and 5 bases from J, with 17 bases between. Germline loops: CDR1 SGHRS, CDR2 YFSETQ. CDR3 sequence reads: CASSLVPGTLHNEQFF. For the CDR3, the DNA is TGCGCCAGCAGCTTAGTTCCCGGGACTCTTCACAATGAGCAGTTCTTC.

The V call is TRBV10-3, the J call TRBJ1-1, with 7 bases fitting TRBD1. Germline-derived CDR1 and CDR2 are ENHRY and SYGVKD. The V gene end was trimmed by 8 bases and the J gene end by 1 base; junction bases not matched to a gene: 7. The CDR3 is 14 amino acids. CDR3 sequence (DNA): TGTGCCATCGGCCCCGGGACAGAGAACACTGAAGCTTTCTTT. Translated, it gives CAIGPGTENTEAFF.

This clone was seen only once. The genes are TRBV6-5 and TRBJ1-6, with a weak D call TRBD1 (6 bases). CDR1 is MNHEY and CDR2 is SVGAGI in the germline V gene. This CDR3 has 15 residues. V was clipped by 8 bases and J by 6 bases, with 17 bases between them. CDR3 nucleotides: TGTGCCAGCGCCCGAGGGGGTCGGGGTAATTCACCCCTCCACTTT. This codes for CASARGGRGNSPLHF.

The V call is TRBV19, the J call TRBJ1-5; D not resolved. The CDR3 extends over 17 amino acids. Deletions cut 5 bases from V and 2 bases from J, with 19 bases between. Germline V lookup: CDR1 LNHDA, CDR2 SQIVND (reference sequence). The CDR3 DNA is TGTGCCAGTAGTTTCCCTCCCGGAACCGGGGGCAATCAGCCCCAGCATTTT. This codes for CASSFPPGTGGNQPQHF.

The rearrangement uses TRBV6-5 and TRBJ2-1; D unclear. V lost 4 bases and J lost 2, with 3 bases in between. The CDR3 runs 12 residues. CDR1 is MNHEY and CDR2 is SVGAGI in the germline V gene. CDR3 sequence reads: CASSSAYNEQFF. The CDR3 DNA reads TGTGCCAGCAGTTCGGCCTACAATGAGCAGTTCTTC.

The CDR3 spells CASSAIREETQYF. The CDR3 coding sequence is TGTGCCAGCAGTGCCATACGAGAAGAGACCCAGTACTTC. V usage is TRBV2 and J usage is TRBJ2-5; the D is unclear. Trimming pared 4 bases from V and 3 bases from J, leaving 9 bases between. CDR1 is SNHLY and CDR2 is FYNNEI in the germline V gene. The CDR3 has 13 amino acids.

The chain recombines TRBV6-6 with TRBJ2-3; tentatively, D is TRBD2 (6 bases). V lost 0 bases, J lost 0 bases, and 10 bases lay in between. The CDR3 has 16 amino acids. Per germline, CDR1 MNHNY and CDR2 SVGAGI (reference sequence). CDR3 region: CASSYSAGTSTDTQYF. The CDR3, as DNA: TGTGCCAGCAGTTACTCGGCGGGGACTAGCACAGATACGCAGTATTTT.

This rearrangement joins TRBV19 to TRBJ2-5; 8 bases map to TRBD2. The CDR3 has 16 residues. V shed 3 bases and J 5 bases; nucleotides not matched to a gene: 11. Germline-derived CDR1 and CDR2 are LNHDA and SQIVND (reference sequence). The CDR3 loop reads CASSMSSLAGVETQYF. CDR3 bases: TGTGCCAGTAGTATGAGTTCTCTAGCGGGTGTTGAGACCCAGTACTTC. Filled out from reference TRBV19 and TRBJ2-5, the complete variable domain reads DGGITQSPKYLFRKEGQNVTLSCEQNLNHDAMYWYRQDPGQGLRLIYYSQIVNDFQKGDIAEGYSVSREKKESFPLTVTSAQKNPTAFYLCASSMSSLAGVETQYFGPGTRLLVL.

The sample holds one count of this clone. This chain links TRBV14 with TRBJ1-2; D not certain. CDR3 length: 15 amino acids. V gave up 2 bases and J gave up 1 base, with 11 bases separating them. CDR1 is SGHDN, CDR2 FVKESK, per germline. The CDR3 is CASSQFPSNNYGYTF. In DNA, the CDR3 is TGTGCCAGCAGCCAATTCCCATCAAATAACTATGGCTACACCTTC.

The chain is built from TRBV11-2 and TRBJ1-3, with TRBD1 matching over 8 bases. Losses at the gene ends were 5 bases for V and 8 bases for J; bases not matched to a gene: 8. The CDR3 is 14 amino acids. Germline CDR1 reads SGHAT; CDR2 reads FQNNGV. The CDR3 sequence is CASSQRTGRDTIYF. Written as DNA, the CDR3 is TGTGCCAGCAGCCAGCGGACAGGGAGAGACACCATATATTTT.

The chain joins TRBV10-1 to TRBJ2-1; D uncertain. Trimming cost V 3 bases and J 8 bases, with 11 bases left between them. The germline CDR1 and CDR2 sequences are WNHNN and SYGVQD (reference sequence). This CDR3 has 13 amino acids. The CDR3 region is CASSDRVGDEQFF. The DNA for the CDR3 is TGCGCCAGCAGTGATCGGGTCGGCGATGAGCAGTTCTTC.

In this sample, this clone turned up once. This chain links TRBV7-2 with TRBJ1-5; no firm D call. Germline CDR1 and CDR2: SGHTA and FQGNSA. CDR3 length equals 15 residues. The V end lost 1 base, the J end lost 3 bases, and 10 bases lay between the germline ends. The CDR3 loop is CASSLGSGNNQPQHF. The CDR3 coding sequence is TGTGCCAGCAGCTTAGGTTCGGGGAACAATCAGCCCCAGCATTTT.

This clone appeared once. The chain links TRBV5-4 to TRBJ2-4; weak D call: TRBD1 (7 bases). Trimming shortened V by 3 bases and J by 6 bases, and 16 bases separated the two germline ends. The CDR3 extends over 15 amino acids. Per germline, CDR1 SGHNT and CDR2 YYREEE (reference sequence). CDR3 amino acids: CASSSARQGGNIQYF. The CDR3 nucleotides read TGTGCCAGCAGCTCCGCCCGGCAGGGGGGAAACATTCAGTACTTC.